Reported below is one TCR beta chain. This sample stems from a study of shared clonotypes between healthy human individuals. Germline V CDR1 and CDR2: SGHRS, YFSETQ. Trimming removed 4 bases from V and 5 bases from J, with 10 bases in between. The CDR3 length is 13 residues. Measured with immunoSEQ multiplex PCR; TCRdb has only the in-frame clones, and not every one. Counted here are around 440,000 clones, 77% occurring once; the ten biggest clones make up around 12%. The rearrangement uses TRBV5-1 and TRBJ1-5, with D unclear. This TCR derives from a woman in her forties in good health. Some clones in this sample may be carry-over from other donors' samples. Sequences were obtained from PBMCs. CDR3 in DNA: TGCGCCAGCAGCCACGGATGGGATCAGCCCCAGCATTTT. Protein product: CASSHGWDQPQHF. The variable domain in full, completed from reference TRBV5-1 and TRBJ1-5, reads KAGVTQTPRYLIKTRGQQVTLSCSPISGHRSVSWYQQTPGQGLQFLFEYFSETQRNKGNFPGRFSGRQFSNSRSEMNVSTLELGDSALYLCASSHGWDQPQHFGDGTRLSIL.